This T cell receptor (beta chain) was profiled in a study of response to subunit inactivated influenza vaccine. Germline V CDR1 and CDR2: DFQATT, SNEGSKA (reference sequence). The CDR3 extends over 13 amino acids. Trimming stripped 6 bases from V and 4 bases from J, with 15 bases between. Study-level results: Few additional T cells are recruited per seasonal influenza vaccination, authors suggested.

From the RT-PCR reads, TCRdb called clonotypes with MiXCR, one entry per CDR3 protein. Altogether hundreds of thousands of distinct CDR3 sequences are present, less than 20% being singletons, with the ten largest covering under 13%. This clonotype was found a few times. Antigen unknown. Sequencing used PBMCs from blood, obtained around 5 days after vaccination. The chain carries TRBV20-1 and TRBJ1-1, with D tentatively TRBD1 (5 bases). The sequence derives from a man aged 50 to 59 who received an inactivated influenza vaccine. DNA for the CDR3: TGCAGTGCAAAAAAAGACCAGGGCACTGAAGCTTTCTTT. Translation: CSAKKDQGTEAFF.